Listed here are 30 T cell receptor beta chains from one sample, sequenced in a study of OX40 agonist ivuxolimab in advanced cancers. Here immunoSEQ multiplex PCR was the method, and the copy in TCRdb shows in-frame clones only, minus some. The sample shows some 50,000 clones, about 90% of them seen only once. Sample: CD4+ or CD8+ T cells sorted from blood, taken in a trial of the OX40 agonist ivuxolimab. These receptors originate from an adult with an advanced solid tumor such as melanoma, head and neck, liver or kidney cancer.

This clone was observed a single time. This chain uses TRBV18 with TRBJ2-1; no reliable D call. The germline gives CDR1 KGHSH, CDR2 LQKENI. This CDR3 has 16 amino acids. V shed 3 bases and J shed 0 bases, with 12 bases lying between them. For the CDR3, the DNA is TGTGCCAGCTCACCCCTTACACTCAGCTCCTACAATGAGCAGTTCTTC. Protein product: CASSPLTLSSYNEQFF.

CDR3 sequence reads: CAIGTGDSGANVLTF. DNA of the CDR3: TGTGCCATAGGGACAGGAGACTCTGGGGCCAACGTCCTGACTTTC. The chain has TRBV10-3 and TRBJ2-6, with 8 bases fitting TRBD1. Trimming cost V 9 bases and J 0 bases; bases outside gene matches: 4. Germline CDR1 and CDR2: ENHRY and SYGVKD. This CDR3 is 15 amino acids long.

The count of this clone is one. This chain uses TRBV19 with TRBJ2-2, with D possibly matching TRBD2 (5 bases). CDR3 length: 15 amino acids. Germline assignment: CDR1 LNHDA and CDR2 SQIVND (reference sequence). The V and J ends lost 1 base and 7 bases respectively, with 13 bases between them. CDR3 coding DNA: TGTGCCAGTAGTATAGTAGCGCAATTGGACGGGGAGCTGTTTTTT. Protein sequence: CASSIVAQLDGELFF. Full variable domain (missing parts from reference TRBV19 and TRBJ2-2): DGGITQSPKYLFRKEGQNVTLSCEQNLNHDAMYWYRQDPGQGLRLIYYSQIVNDFQKGDIAEGYSVSREKKESFPLTVTSAQKNPTAFYLCASSIVAQLDGELFFGEGSRLTVL.

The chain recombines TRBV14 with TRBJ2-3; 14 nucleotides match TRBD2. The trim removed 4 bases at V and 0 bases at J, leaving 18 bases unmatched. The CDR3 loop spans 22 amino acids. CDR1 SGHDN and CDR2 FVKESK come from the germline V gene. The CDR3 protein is CASSRRQGTSGGPIPSTDTQYF. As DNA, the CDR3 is TGTGCCAGCAGCCGAAGACAGGGGACTAGCGGGGGACCAATACCTAGCACAGATACGCAGTATTTT. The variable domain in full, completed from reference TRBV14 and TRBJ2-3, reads EAGVTQFPSHSVIEKGQTVTLRCDPISGHDNLYWYRRVMGKEIKFLLHFVKESKQDESGMPNNRFLAERTGGTYSTLKVQPAELEDSGVYFCASSRRQGTSGGPIPSTDTQYFGPGTRLTVL.

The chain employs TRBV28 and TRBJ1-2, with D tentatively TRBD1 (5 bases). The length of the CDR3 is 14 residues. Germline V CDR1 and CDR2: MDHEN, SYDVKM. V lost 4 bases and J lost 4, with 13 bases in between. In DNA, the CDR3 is TGTGCCAGCAGTTCAGGGTTTTCGGGCTATGGCTACACCTTC. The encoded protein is CASSSGFSGYGYTF.

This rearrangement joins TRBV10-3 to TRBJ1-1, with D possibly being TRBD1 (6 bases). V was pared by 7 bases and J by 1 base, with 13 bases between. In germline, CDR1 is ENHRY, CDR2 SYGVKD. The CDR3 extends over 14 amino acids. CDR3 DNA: TGTGCCATCAAGGAAGGGACATGGAACACTGAAGCTTTCTTT. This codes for CAIKEGTWNTEAFF.

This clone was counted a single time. CDR3 DNA: TGTGCCAGCAGTCGACAGGGGGAAGAGCAGTTCTTC. Its protein is CASSRQGEEQFF. This chain connects TRBV6-4 to TRBJ2-1, with 9 bases fitting TRBD1. CDR3 size: 12 residues. With V trimmed by 5 bases and J by 10 bases, 3 bases remained unmatched. The germline V gene has CDR1 MRHNA and CDR2 SNTAGT.

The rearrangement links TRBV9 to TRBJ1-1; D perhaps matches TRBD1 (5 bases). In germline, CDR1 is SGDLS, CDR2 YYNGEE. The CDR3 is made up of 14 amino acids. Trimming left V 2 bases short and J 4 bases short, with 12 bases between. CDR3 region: CASSVGEVGTEAFF. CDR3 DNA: TGTGCCAGCAGCGTGGGGGAAGTAGGCACTGAAGCTTTCTTT.

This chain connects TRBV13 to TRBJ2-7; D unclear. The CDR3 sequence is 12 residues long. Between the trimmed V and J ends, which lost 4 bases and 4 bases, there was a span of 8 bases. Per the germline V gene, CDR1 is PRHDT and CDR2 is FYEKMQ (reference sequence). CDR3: CASSSLKYEQYF. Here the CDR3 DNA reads TGTGCCAGCAGCTCGCTGAAGTACGAGCAGTACTTC.

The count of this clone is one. The CDR3 DNA reads TGTGCCAGCAGCTTAGCTCTTGGGGAGAACGAAGCTTTCTTT. This translates into CASSLALGENEAFF. The rearrangement links TRBV7-9 to TRBJ1-1; D unresolved. CDR1 is SEHNR, CDR2 FQNEAQ, per germline (reference sequence). V was pared by 0 bases and J by 8 bases, with 13 bases between. The CDR3 spans 14 residues.

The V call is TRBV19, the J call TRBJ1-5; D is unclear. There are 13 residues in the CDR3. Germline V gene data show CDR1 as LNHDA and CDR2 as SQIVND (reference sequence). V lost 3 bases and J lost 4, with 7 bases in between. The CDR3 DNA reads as TGTGCCAGTAGTATTGAAGAGAATCAGCCCCAGCATTTT. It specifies CASSIEENQPQHF.

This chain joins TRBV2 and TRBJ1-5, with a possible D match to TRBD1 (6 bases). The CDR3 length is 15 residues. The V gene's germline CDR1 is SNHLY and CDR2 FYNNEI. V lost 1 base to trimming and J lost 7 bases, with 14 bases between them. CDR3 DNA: TGTGCCAGCAGTGAAGGAAGACAGGTGGAACAGCCCCAGCATTTT. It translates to CASSEGRQVEQPQHF.

The CDR3 DNA reads as TGTGCCAGCAGCCCGGGACAGCCCAGCACAGATACGCAGTATTTT. Protein sequence: CASSPGQPSTDTQYF. The rearrangement uses TRBV5-4 and TRBJ2-3; 7 bases agree with TRBD1. This CDR3 comprises 15 residues. Germline values: CDR1 SGHNT, CDR2 YYREEE (reference sequence). The junction had 5 bases not matched to a gene; V was cut back by 4 bases and J by 0 bases.

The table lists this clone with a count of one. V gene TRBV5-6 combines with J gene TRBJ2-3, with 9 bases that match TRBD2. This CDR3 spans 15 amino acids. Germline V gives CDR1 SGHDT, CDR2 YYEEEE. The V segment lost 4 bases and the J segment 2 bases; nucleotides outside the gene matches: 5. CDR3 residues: CASSVTSGYTDTQYF. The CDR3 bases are TGTGCCAGCAGCGTGACTAGCGGATACACAGATACGCAGTATTTT.

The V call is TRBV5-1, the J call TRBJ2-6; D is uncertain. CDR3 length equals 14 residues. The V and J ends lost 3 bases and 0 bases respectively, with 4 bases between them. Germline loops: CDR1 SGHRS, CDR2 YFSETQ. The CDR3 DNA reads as TGCGCCAGCAGCTCCAACTCTGGGGCCAACGTCCTGACTTTC. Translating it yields CASSSNSGANVLTF.

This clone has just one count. This chain's CDR3 is CASSELGVGQPQHF. The CDR3 region has the DNA TGTGCCAGCAGTGAATTGGGGGTAGGTCAGCCCCAGCATTTT. The rearrangement uses TRBV6-1 and TRBJ1-5; perhaps TRBD1 as D (5 bases). V lost 2 bases and J lost 6, with 11 bases in between. The CDR3 spans 14 residues. CDR1 is MNHNS, CDR2 SASEGT, per germline.

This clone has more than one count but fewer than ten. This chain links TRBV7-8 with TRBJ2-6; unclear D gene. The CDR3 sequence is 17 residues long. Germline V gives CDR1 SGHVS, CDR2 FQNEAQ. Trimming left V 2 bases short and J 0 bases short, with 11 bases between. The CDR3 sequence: CASSLKPSISGANVLTF. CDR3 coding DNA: TGTGCCAGCAGCTTAAAGCCGAGCATCTCTGGGGCCAACGTCCTGACTTTC.

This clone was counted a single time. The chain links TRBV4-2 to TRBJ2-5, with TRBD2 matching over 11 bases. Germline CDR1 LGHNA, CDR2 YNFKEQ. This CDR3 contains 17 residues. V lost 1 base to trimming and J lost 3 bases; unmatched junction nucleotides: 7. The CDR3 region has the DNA TGTGCCAGCAGCCAAGGAAATAGCGGGAGGGGGAAAGAGACCCAGTACTTC. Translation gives CASSQGNSGRGKETQYF.

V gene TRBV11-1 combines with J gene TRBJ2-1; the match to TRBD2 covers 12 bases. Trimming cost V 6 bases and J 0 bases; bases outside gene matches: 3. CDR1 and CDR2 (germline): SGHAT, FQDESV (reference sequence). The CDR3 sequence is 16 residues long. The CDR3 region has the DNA TGTGCCAGCAGTCTACTAGCGGGGGGCTCCTACAATGAGCAGTTCTTC. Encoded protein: CASSLLAGGSYNEQFF.

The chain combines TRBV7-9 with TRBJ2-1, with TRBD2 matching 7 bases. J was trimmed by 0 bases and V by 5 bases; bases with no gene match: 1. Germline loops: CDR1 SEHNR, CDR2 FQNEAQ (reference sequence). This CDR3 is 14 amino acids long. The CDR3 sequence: CASSGGSSYNEQFF. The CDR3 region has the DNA TGTGCCAGCAGCGGCGGGAGCTCCTACAATGAGCAGTTCTTC.

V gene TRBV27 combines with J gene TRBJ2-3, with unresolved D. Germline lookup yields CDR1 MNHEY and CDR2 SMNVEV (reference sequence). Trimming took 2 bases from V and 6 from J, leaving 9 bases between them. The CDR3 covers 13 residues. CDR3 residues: CASSLKVRDTQYF. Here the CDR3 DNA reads TGTGCCAGCAGTTTAAAAGTACGGGATACGCAGTATTTT.

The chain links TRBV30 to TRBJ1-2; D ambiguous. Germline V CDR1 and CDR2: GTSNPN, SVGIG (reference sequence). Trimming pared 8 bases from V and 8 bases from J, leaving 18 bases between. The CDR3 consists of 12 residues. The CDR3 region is CAGGPGTGGYTF. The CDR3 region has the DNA TGTGCCGGAGGACCCGGCACCGGAGGCTACACCTTC.

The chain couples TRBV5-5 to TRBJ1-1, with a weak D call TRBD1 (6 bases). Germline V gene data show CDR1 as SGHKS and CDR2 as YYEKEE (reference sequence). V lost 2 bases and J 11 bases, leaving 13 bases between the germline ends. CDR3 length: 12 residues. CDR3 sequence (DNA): TGTGCCAGCAGCTTTGACAGGCTTGGGGCTTTCTTT. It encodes CASSFDRLGAFF.

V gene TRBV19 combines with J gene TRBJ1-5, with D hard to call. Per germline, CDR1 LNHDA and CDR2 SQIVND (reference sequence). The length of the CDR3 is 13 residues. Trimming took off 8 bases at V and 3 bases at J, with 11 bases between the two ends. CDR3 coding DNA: TGTGCCAGTCAGAGGGTTGACAATCAGCCCCAGCATTTT. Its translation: CASQRVDNQPQHF.

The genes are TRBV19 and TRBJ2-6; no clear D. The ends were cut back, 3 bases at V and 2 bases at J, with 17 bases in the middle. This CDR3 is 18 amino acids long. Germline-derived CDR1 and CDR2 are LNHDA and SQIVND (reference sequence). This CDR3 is CASSMAGGVSAGANVLTF. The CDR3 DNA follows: TGTGCCAGTAGTATGGCCGGCGGAGTGAGCGCTGGGGCCAACGTCCTGACTTTC.

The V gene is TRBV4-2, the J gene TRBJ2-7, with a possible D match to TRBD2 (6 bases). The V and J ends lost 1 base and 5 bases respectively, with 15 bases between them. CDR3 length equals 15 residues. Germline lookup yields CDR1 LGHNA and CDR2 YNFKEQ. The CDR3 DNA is TGTGCCAGCAGCCAAGCCTCCCCGGGAGCGGACGAGCAGTACTTC. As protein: CASSQASPGADEQYF.

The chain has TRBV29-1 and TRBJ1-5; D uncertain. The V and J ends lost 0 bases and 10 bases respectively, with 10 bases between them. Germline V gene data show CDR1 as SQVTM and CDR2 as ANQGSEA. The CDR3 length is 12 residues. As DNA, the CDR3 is TGCAGCGTTGAAGATCTCGGTGGTCCCCAGCATTTT. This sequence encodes CSVEDLGGPQHF.

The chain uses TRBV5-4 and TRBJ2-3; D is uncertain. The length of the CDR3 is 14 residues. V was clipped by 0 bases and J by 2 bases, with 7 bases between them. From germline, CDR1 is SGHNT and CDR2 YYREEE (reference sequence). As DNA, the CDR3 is TGTGCCAGCAGCTTGGAGCCGAACACAGATACGCAGTATTTT. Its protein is CASSLEPNTDTQYF.

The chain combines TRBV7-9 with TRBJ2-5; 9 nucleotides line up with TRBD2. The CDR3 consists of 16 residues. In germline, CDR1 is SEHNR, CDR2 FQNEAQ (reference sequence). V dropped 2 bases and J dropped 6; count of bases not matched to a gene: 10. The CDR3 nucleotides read TGTGCCAGCAGCTTACTGGCGGGGGGGCTCTCGAAGACCCAGTACTTC. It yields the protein CASSLLAGGLSKTQYF.

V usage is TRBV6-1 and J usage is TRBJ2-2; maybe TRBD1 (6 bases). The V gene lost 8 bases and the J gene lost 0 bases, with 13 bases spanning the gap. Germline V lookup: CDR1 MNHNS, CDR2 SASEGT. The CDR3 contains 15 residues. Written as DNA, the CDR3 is TGTGCCAGCTCTATTGGACAGACGAACACCGGGGAGCTGTTTTTT. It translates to CASSIGQTNTGELFF.